This TCR beta chain was recovered during a study of beta chain features in type 1 diabetes. About this clone: The antigen is undetermined.

Study-wide results and caveats: Within each of all four CD4+ subsets, Type 1 diabetes patients had TCRB CDR3s that were moderately but significantly shorter. Across patients, naive, central memory and Treg TCRB repertoires exhibited apparently greater similarity than was observed across healthy donors. Type 1 diabetes patients had fewer VDJ junction insertions and more deletions.

Investigators reverse transcribed all isolated RNA, so they sequenced expressed TCRB transcripts. The repertoire was sequenced with immunoSEQ multiplex PCR; TCRdb's copy has only in-frame clones and lacks some. Among over 200,000 clones listed, about a tenth were seen once. CDR1 GTSNPN and CDR2 SVGIG come from the germline V gene (reference sequence). This CDR3 contains 13 residues. Trimming left V 3 bases short and J 1 base short, with 10 bases between. The sequenced sample was naive CD4+ T cells from blood. The rearrangement uses TRBV30 and TRBJ2-7, with no clear D. The sequence was collected from a man aged 30 to 45 with type 1 diabetes. In nucleotides, the CDR3 is TGTGCCTGGAGAGGCGACAATTCCTACGAGCAGTACTTC. Residues: CAWRGDNSYEQYF.